This T cell receptor beta chain comes out of a study of blood T cells in healthy people across ages. The study's findings and limits: A roughly linear fall in TCR beta diversity per million T cells was seen with increasing age.

Trimming removed 6 bases at V and 9 bases at J, with 12 bases between. Germline values: CDR1 MNHEY, CDR2 SVGEGT. The CDR3 has 12 residues. As regards this clonotype: Its antigen remains unidentified.

Primed by a sample-barcoded 5' primer and a J-beta primer mix, a second PCR proceeded for about 7 to 11 cycles. Every cDNA molecule carried a tag from a template-switch adaptor bearing 12 random nucleotides. TCRdb redid the calling of the 5' RACE reads with MiXCR, one entry per CDR3 protein. The table records just under 900,000 distinct CDR3 sequences, 25% to 30% of them present only once. This TCR derives from a woman aged 80 or over in good health. Sequencing was performed on blood. The rearrangement joins TRBV6-2 or TRBV6-3 to TRBJ1-5; D gene unclear. This CDR3 reads CASSPSDWPQHF. In DNA form, the CDR3 reads TGTGCCAGCAGCCCCAGTGACTGGCCCCAGCATTTT.